Listed below are T cell receptor beta chains from one sample, sequenced in a study of CD8 T cells in ankylosing spondylitis. TCRdb redid the calling of the 5' RACE reads with MiXCR, one entry per CDR3 protein. The sample includes some 37,000 distinct CDR3 sequences, 15% to 20% of them seen just once. The sequencing input was blood. These receptors were obtained from a male donor with ankylosing spondylitis or in good health (not recorded which). Each CDR3 is given with its conserved first and last residue. The D gene is left open where the match is weak. Size is stated for part of the rows, as once, few or many counts, or as a class when the clone is expanded.

j_call v_call clone_size cdr3_length d_call cdr3_aa cdr3_nt
TRBJ2-2 TRBV15 once 12 . CATSTDTGELFF TGTGCCACCAGCACCGACACCGGGGAGCTGTTTTTT
TRBJ1-5 TRBV27 . 14 . CASSGPGPHQPQHF TGTGCCAGCAGCGGCCCAGGGCCCCATCAGCCCCAGCATTTT
TRBJ2-2 TRBV5-1 . 15 . CASSLDRGNTGELFF TGCGCCAGCAGCTTGGACAGAGGAAACACCGGGGAGCTGTTTTTT
TRBJ2-4 TRBV29-1 . 13 . CSVSGRSGNIQYF TGCAGCGTTTCTGGGCGGTCCGGAAACATTCAGTACTTC
TRBJ2-7 TRBV7-9 . 12 . CASSSITGEQYF TGTGCCAGCAGCTCCATTACAGGCGAGCAGTACTTC
TRBJ2-2 TRBV7-2 few 15 TRBD1 CASSSSGTDTGELFF TGTGCCAGCAGCTCCTCCGGGACAGACACCGGGGAGCTGTTTTTT
TRBJ2-2 TRBV6-2/TRBV6-3 few 15 TRBD1 CASSYGTGATGELFF TGTGCCAGCAGTTACGGAACAGGGGCCACCGGGGAGCTGTTTTTT
TRBJ2-2 TRBV10-3 . 12 . CAVDRNTGELFF TGTGCCGTGGACAGAAACACCGGGGAGCTGTTTTTT
TRBJ2-1 TRBV29-1 few 14 . CSVGQRYSYNEQFF TGCAGCGTTGGCCAACGGTATTCCTACAATGAGCAGTTCTTC
TRBJ2-6 TRBV6-1 . 16 TRBD1 CASSAQGTPGANVLTF TGTGCCAGCAGTGCACAGGGGACCCCTGGGGCCAACGTCCTGACTTTC
TRBJ1-1 TRBV7-9 many 14 TRBD1 CASSMTGGWTEAFF TGTGCCAGCAGCATGACAGGGGGATGGACTGAAGCTTTCTTT
TRBJ1-4 TRBV11-2 . 12 . CASSLDPRKLFF TGTGCCAGCAGCTTAGATCCCAGAAAACTGTTTTTT
TRBJ1-2 TRBV5-1 few 14 TRBD1 CASSLGQGLYGYTF TGCGCCAGCAGCTTGGGACAGGGGCTATATGGCTACACCTTC
TRBJ2-5 TRBV24-1 few 14 . CATSDATGQETQYF TGTGCCACCAGTGATGCGACAGGCCAAGAGACCCAGTACTTC
TRBJ1-1 TRBV6-5 few 13 . CASRPNPGTEAFF TGTGCCAGCAGACCGAATCCAGGGACTGAAGCTTTCTTT
TRBJ2-3 TRBV20-1 many 15 TRBD2 CSARDPSGGLNTQYF TGCAGTGCTAGAGATCCCAGCGGGGGACTCAATACGCAGTATTTT
TRBJ2-3 TRBV7-3 . 16 . CASSLTNGGRTDTQYF TGTGCCAGCAGCTTAACGAACGGGGGCCGCACAGATACGCAGTATTTT
TRBJ2-3 TRBV20-1 . 17 TRBD2 CSARDLTSGVLGDTQYF TGCAGTGCTAGAGATCTTACTAGCGGGGTGCTGGGGGATACGCAGTATTTT
TRBJ2-7 TRBV20-1 few 12 . CSVSPVTYEQYF TGCAGCGTTTCACCGGTGACCTACGAGCAGTACTTC
TRBJ1-1 TRBV7-9 few 15 TRBD1 CASSLRTGKNTEAFF TGTGCCAGCAGCCTACGGACAGGGAAGAACACTGAAGCTTTCTTT
TRBJ2-2 TRBV7-3 . 17 . CASSLGPNDLYTGELFF TGTGCCAGCAGCTTAGGACCGAATGACCTGTACACCGGGGAGCTGTTTTTT
TRBJ1-1 TRBV5-1 . 14 TRBD1 CASSMTGGMPEAFF TGCGCCAGCAGCATGACAGGGGGCATGCCTGAAGCTTTCTTT
TRBJ2-7 TRBV28 . 14 . CASKNSPGGHEQYF TGTGCCAGCAAAAATAGTCCCGGAGGCCACGAGCAGTACTTC
TRBJ2-1 TRBV27 few 15 TRBD2 CASSPGTSGHNEQFF TGTGCCAGCAGCCCAGGGACTAGCGGTCACAATGAGCAGTTCTTC
TRBJ2-3 TRBV5-1 few 16 TRBD1 CASSQAGTGSTDTQYF TGCGCCAGCAGCCAAGCCGGGACAGGGAGCACAGATACGCAGTATTTT
TRBJ1-1 TRBV28 . 14 . CASSRAGASTEAFF TGTGCCAGCAGTCGGGCGGGGGCTAGCACTGAAGCTTTCTTT
TRBJ2-1 TRBV20-1 . 15 TRBD2 CSKVIAGGVNNEQFF TGCTCCAAAGTGATAGCGGGGGGGGTAAATAATGAGCAGTTCTTC
TRBJ2-1 TRBV4-3 few 15 TRBD1 CASSPRTGEYNEQFF TGCGCCAGCAGCCCCCGGACAGGAGAATACAATGAGCAGTTCTTC
TRBJ2-3 TRBV10-3 many 15 TRBD2 CAISETQRGVDTQYF TGTGCCATCAGTGAGACCCAGCGGGGTGTAGATACGCAGTATTTT
TRBJ1-1 TRBV29-1 . 14 . CSVEVGGAVTEAFF TGCAGCGTTGAAGTTGGAGGGGCTGTGACTGAAGCTTTCTTT
TRBJ2-1 TRBV11-2 . 16 TRBD2 CASSLDAGGSYNEQFF TGTGCCAGCAGCTTAGATGCGGGGGGCTCCTACAATGAGCAGTTCTTC
TRBJ1-3 TRBV29-1 . 15 . CSVVGESRSGNTIYF TGCAGCGTTGTAGGGGAATCCCGCTCTGGAAACACCATATATTTT
TRBJ2-3 TRBV27 . 12 . CASRKTTDTQYF TGTGCCAGCAGGAAAACTACAGATACGCAGTATTTT
TRBJ2-3 TRBV28 . 14 . CASSVVKYTDTQYF TGTGCCAGCAGTGTGGTCAAATACACAGATACGCAGTATTTT
TRBJ2-7 TRBV21-1 few 11 . CASSKPYEQYF TGTGCCAGCAGCAAACCCTACGAGCAGTACTTC
TRBJ2-2 TRBV29-1 . 12 . CSVEELTGELFF TGCAGCGTTGAGGAGTTAACCGGGGAGCTGTTTTTT
TRBJ2-4 TRBV10-3 few 13 . CAISEPTKNIQYF TGTGCCATCAGTGAACCCACGAAAAACATTCAGTACTTC
TRBJ2-3 TRBV27 few 13 . CASSSLMGDTQYF TGTGCCAGCAGTTCCCTTATGGGAGATACGCAGTATTTT
TRBJ1-1 TRBV12-3/TRBV12-4 . 14 . CASSWGRQNTEAFF TGTGCCAGCAGTTGGGGACGGCAGAACACTGAAGCTTTCTTT
TRBJ2-5 TRBV6-5 . 12 . CASSWPLENQYF TGTGCCAGCAGTTGGCCCCTAGAGAACCAGTACTTC
TRBJ2-2 TRBV12-3/TRBV12-4 few 14 . CASSVAVGTGELFF TGTGCCAGCAGTGTCGCTGTAGGCACCGGGGAGCTGTTTTTT
TRBJ2-7 TRBV3-1 . 15 TRBD2 CASSLRLAPSYEQYF TGTGCCAGCAGCCTAAGACTAGCCCCCTCCTACGAGCAGTACTTC
TRBJ1-1 TRBV5-1 few 15 TRBD1 CASSLTGTGPREAFF TGCGCCAGCAGCTTGACGGGGACAGGTCCTCGGGAAGCTTTCTTT
TRBJ2-5 TRBV20-1 many 13 . CSASGRTQETQYF TGCAGTGCATCAGGGCGCACCCAAGAGACCCAGTACTTC
TRBJ2-1 TRBV28 few 15 TRBD2 CASSPGGPRDNEQFF TGTGCCAGCAGTCCGGGAGGCCCTCGAGACAATGAGCAGTTCTTC
TRBJ1-1 TRBV14 few 17 . CASSQVESWGLNTEAFF TGTGCCAGCAGCCAAGTCGAGTCTTGGGGGTTGAACACTGAAGCTTTCTTT
TRBJ1-1 TRBV28 many 12 . CASSSPATEAFF TGTGCCAGCAGTTCTCCGGCCACTGAAGCTTTCTTT
TRBJ2-2 TRBV20-1 few 14 TRBD2 CSASMASGPGELFF TGCAGTGCTAGTATGGCTAGCGGTCCCGGGGAGCTGTTTTTT
TRBJ2-7 TRBV12-3/TRBV12-4 few 14 TRBD1 CASSLNRGPYEQYF TGTGCCAGCAGCCTCAACAGGGGGCCCTACGAGCAGTACTTC
TRBJ2-1 TRBV7-3 . 14 . CASSPRATYNEQFF TGTGCCAGTAGCCCACGGGCCACCTACAATGAGCAGTTCTTC
TRBJ2-2 TRBV20-1 few 14 . CSARLADEAGELFF TGCAGTGCTAGATTAGCGGACGAGGCCGGGGAGCTGTTTTTT
TRBJ2-3 TRBV12-3/TRBV12-4 few 12 . CASSGAVDTQYF TGTGCCAGCAGTGGTGCAGTGGATACGCAGTATTTT
TRBJ2-1 TRBV30 . 11 . CAWQSLNEQFF TGTGCCTGGCAGTCCCTCAATGAGCAGTTCTTC